This T cell receptor beta chain came from a study of regulatory T cells in long-lasting Graves disease (dated by TCRdb to the early 2020s). About the study as a whole: Antithyroid drugs had been taken for less than 3 months by newly diagnosed Graves' disease patients. Patients with persistent Graves' disease were compared with patients with newly diagnosed Graves' disease using TCR sequencing and RNA sequencing of peripheral blood. TCR sequencing covered roughly 13 persistent and approximately 20 newly diagnosed Graves' disease patients, 33 samples in total. The study was conducted in China and was registered as a clinical trial. On the study overall, not on this receptor specifically: Patients with persistent disease shared more public clonotypes (fewer than 3,000) than newly diagnosed patients did (966). TRBV28, TRBJ1-2 and TRBJ2-5 were preferentially used in persistent disease, while TRBV20-1 and TRBJ2-1 were favored in newly diagnosed disease. The small sample size was acknowledged by the authors as a limitation that may reduce accuracy. Only peripheral blood was studied, because thyroid tissue, the primary lesion, was inaccessible. Sequencing and analysis were limited to the TCR beta chain. Compared with newly diagnosed patients, persistent Graves' disease patients had lower TCR Shannon entropy and fewer highly expanded clones, which suggests clonal expansion.

This clonotype occurred many times. It has no known antigen specificity. Base-call qualities are not available, and no considerably larger clone is one nucleotide away. Reading the label with the study, this specimen's time point is: newly diagnosed GD, antithyroid drugs for less than 3 months. RNA was extracted from PBMCs in TRIzol for both TCR sequencing and RNA sequencing. The diagnosis of Graves' disease followed American Thyroid Association guidelines. The patients came from an endocrinology department in Xi'an, China. Each patient gave approximately 9 milliliters of peripheral blood, collected in an EDTA anticoagulant tube. Ficoll Paque Plus density gradient separation was used to isolate PBMCs, and no further T cell sorting was done. An Agilent 2100 Bioanalyzer and agarose gel were used to check RNA quality, while a NanoDrop 2000 measured RNA concentration. V lost 3 bases and J lost 1 base; the stretch between them is 4 bases long. Its CDR3 holds 13 amino acids, cysteine through phenylalanine. Only the CDR3 DNA stays, 39 bases, in frame from base 1. Via the germline V gene (reference sequence), CDR1 is DFQATT and CDR2 SNEGSKA.

Library preparation used multiplex PCR. The data were produced on an Illumina HiSeq 4000. iRepertoire HTBI primers and Arm-PCR amplification of CDR3 regions were used to construct TCR beta libraries. PCR products were gel purified before sequencing. In the original analysis: A total of 62 TRBV and 14 TRBJ segments were identified across samples and were used for gene usage analysis of CDR3 amino acid clonotypes. COPE and FqMerger were used to merge filtered high-quality paired reads into contigs. Contigs were aligned with BLAST to IMGT TRBV, TRBD and TRBJ reference genes, and CDR3 was defined per IMGT. Any clonotype with a frequency above 0.1% was counted as a highly expanded clone. Repertoire diversity was measured by Shannon entropy, and V-J evenness by the Gini coefficient. A clonotype found in more than one individual was treated as public. Starting from the raw public reads, TCRdb applied fastp trimming at Q25, assembled clones with MiXCR and retained in-frame beta chains. Rows matching on CDR3 protein sequence are summarized as one entry with the most common DNA and genes. These V and J calls rely on TCRdb rather than the paper's analysis. In this sample the table shows some 450,000 distinct CDR3 sequences, around 17% of which occur a single time. The ten most abundant clones make up about 10% of the sample.

These data were also reused for a study on T cells in Graves' hyperthyroidism and ophthalmopathy. As the second study states: Graves' hyperthyroidism was defined as stable when no progression to ophthalmopathy occurred over 18 months of follow-up. Hyperthyroidism patients were aged 18 to 65 years and newly diagnosed, with disease duration of less than 2 months. The study excluded patients with uncontrolled infections, other autoimmune diseases, pregnancy or lactation. Diagnoses were established on the basis of clinical symptoms, serum thyroxine and TRAb, thyroid ultrasound, and orbital computed tomography. For the first round of RT-PCR on the TCR CDR3, the HTBI primer set was used together with the Qiagen OneStep RT-PCR kit. Most expanded thyroid clonotypes (frequency above 0.001) were also detected in blood, a finding suggesting that blood repertoires may reflect thyroid immune responses. A 13 V-J signature model separated ophthalmopathy from stable hyperthyroidism, with 87.88% sensitivity and 81.08% specificity in cross-validation and 80%/75% in testing. During validation, the model predicted progression to ophthalmopathy a median of approximately 6 months ahead of onset, with roughly 65% sensitivity and roughly 72% specificity. A discovery cohort of about a hundred patients, 43 with Graves' ophthalmopathy and approximately 57 with stable Graves' hyperthyroidism, was used to find distinguishing TCR V-J signatures. Prospective prediction of ophthalmopathy was tested in an independent validation cohort of 18 to 20 hyperthyroidism patients and roughly 16 patients who later progressed to ophthalmopathy. For training and testing, the roughly 100 patients in the discovery cohort were randomly divided in a 7:3 ratio. In addition, the study compared T-cell repertoires in thyroid tissue and in blood from a handful of Graves' hyperthyroidism patients. Once sampling was done, hyperthyroidism patients were given methimazole at a starting dose of 30 mg daily, whereas ophthalmopathy patients were given high-dose intravenous methylprednisolone. Libraries were constructed in a second round of multiplex PCR, after which size selection and purification were carried out. The libraries were sequenced on an Illumina HiSeq2000 using paired-end 100 bp reads. Raw data were processed with SOAPnuke, discarding reads with adapters, uncalled bases, mean Phred below 15, or no exact constant-primer or identifier match. High-quality paired reads were merged with COPE v1.2.5, and unique nucleotide sequences were defined as clonotypes. Clonotypes were aligned to IMGT TRBV, TRBD and TRBJ reference segments using MiTCR v1.1. The analysis included only V-J combinations with a frequency above 0.0001, which together covered around 99% of the repertoires. The TCS score was defined as the ratio of F50 (clonal expansion) to E x V (chaos), calculated using BLOSUM62-based TCRdist between CDR3 peptides within each V-J. Welch's t-statistics and random forest reduced roughly 500 V-J features to 10 to 15, which were used in a naive Bayes classifier (R e1071). Sample size was not statistically predetermined, and investigators were not blinded to group allocation. The paper reports TCR Vbeta CDR3 sequencing of roughly 140 peripheral blood samples: around 45 ophthalmopathy, under 80 hyperthyroidism and around 17 progressor patients.

Sequencing used peripheral blood mononuclear cells (PBMCs), obtained at new diagnosis, from a patient treated with antithyroid drugs. The receptor's source is a woman aged 30 to 39 with Graves disease. Donor details come from another sample of the same person, matched by shared clones. The chain is assembled from TRBV20-1 and TRBJ2-6; the D gene identity is not certain. The DNA is as follows: TGCAGTGCTAGTCGGTCTGGGGCCAACGTCCTGACTTTC. Translation gives CSASRSGANVLTF.